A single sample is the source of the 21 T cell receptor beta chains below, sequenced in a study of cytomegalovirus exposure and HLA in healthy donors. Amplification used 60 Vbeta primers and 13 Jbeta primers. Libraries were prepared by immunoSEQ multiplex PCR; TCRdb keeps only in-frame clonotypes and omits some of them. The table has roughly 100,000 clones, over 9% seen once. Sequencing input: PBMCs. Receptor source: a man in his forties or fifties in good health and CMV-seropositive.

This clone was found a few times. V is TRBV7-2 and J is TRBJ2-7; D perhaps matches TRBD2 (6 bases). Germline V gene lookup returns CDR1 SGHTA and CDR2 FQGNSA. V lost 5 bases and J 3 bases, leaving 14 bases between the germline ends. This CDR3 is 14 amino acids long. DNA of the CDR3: TGTGCCAGCAGCGTTGGGACTCGAAGCTACGAGCAGTACTTC. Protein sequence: CASSVGTRSYEQYF.

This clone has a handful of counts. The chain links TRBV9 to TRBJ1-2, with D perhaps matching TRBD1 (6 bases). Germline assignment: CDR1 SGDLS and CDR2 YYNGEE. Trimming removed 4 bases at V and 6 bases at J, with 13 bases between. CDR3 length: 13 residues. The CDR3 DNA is TGTGCCAGCAGCTCGAGGGGGGGGCATGGCTACACCTTC. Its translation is CASSSRGGHGYTF.

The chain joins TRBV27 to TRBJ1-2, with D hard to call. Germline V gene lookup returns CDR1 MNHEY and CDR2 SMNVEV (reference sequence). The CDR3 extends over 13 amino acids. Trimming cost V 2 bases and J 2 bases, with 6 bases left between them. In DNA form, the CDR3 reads TGTGCCAGCAGTTTACGGAGAAACTATGGCTACACCTTC. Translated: CASSLRRNYGYTF.

CDR3 region: CASSEQSFSGNTIYF. The CDR3 DNA reads TGTGCCAGCAGTGAACAGTCTTTCTCTGGAAACACCATATATTTT. The J gene is TRBJ1-3, the V gene TRBV2; D gene unclear. The CDR3 extends over 15 amino acids. CDR1 is SNHLY and CDR2 is FYNNEI in the germline V gene. V lost 2 bases, J lost 0 bases, and 8 bases lay in between.

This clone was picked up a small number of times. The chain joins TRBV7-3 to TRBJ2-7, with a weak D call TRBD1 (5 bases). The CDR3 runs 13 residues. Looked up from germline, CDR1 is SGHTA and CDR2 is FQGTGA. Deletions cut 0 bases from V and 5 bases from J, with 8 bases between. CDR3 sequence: CASSLTIGDEQYF. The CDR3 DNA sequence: TGTGCCAGCAGCTTAACTATAGGGGACGAGCAGTACTTC.

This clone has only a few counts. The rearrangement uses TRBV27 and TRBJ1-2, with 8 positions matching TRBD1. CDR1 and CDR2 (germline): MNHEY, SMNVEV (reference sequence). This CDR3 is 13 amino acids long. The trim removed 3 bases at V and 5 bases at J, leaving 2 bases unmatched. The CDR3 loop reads CASSLGQEYGYTF. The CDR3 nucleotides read TGTGCCAGCAGTTTGGGACAGGAGTATGGCTACACCTTC.

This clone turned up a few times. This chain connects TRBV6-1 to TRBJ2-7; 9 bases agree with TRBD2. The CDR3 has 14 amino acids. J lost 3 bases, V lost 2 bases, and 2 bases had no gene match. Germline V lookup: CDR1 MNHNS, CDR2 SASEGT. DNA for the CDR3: TGTGCCAGCAGTGAACGACTAGCGGACTACGAGCAGTACTTC. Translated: CASSERLADYEQYF.

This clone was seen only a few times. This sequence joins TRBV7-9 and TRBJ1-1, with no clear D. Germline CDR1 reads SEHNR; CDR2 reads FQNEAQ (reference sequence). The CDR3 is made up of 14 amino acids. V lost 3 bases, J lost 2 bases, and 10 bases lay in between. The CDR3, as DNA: TGTGCCAGCAGCTTTACAGTGGGTAACACTGAAGCTTTCTTT. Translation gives CASSFTVGNTEAFF.

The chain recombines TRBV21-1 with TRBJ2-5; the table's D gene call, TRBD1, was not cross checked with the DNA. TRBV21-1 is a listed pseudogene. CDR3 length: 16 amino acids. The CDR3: CASSKARDREGETQYF. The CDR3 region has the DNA TGTGCCAGCAGCAAAGCCCGGGACAGGGAGGGAGAGACCCAGTACTTC.

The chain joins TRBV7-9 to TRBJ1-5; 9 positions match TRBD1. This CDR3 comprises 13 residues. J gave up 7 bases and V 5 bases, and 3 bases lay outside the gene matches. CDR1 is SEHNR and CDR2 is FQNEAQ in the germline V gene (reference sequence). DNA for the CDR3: TGTGCCAGCAGCAGGACAGGGGAGCAGCCCCAGCATTTT. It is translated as CASSRTGEQPQHF. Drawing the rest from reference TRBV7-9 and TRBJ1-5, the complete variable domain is DTGVSQNPRHKITKRGQNVTFRCDPISEHNRLYWYRQTLGQGPEFLTYFQNEAQLEKSRLLSDRFSAERPKGSFSTLEIQRTEQGDSAMYLCASSRTGEQPQHFGDGTRLSIL.

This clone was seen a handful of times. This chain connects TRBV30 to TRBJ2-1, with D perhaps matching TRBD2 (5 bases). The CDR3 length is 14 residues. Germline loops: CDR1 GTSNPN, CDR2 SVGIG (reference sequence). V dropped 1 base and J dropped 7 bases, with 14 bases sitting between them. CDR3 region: CAWSGTFLRNEQFF. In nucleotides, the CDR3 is TGTGCCTGGAGTGGGACTTTCCTCAGGAATGAGCAGTTCTTC.

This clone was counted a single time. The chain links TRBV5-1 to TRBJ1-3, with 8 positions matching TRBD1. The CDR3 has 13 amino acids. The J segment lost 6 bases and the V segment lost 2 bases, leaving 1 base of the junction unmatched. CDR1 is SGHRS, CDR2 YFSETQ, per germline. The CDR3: CASSLQGENTIYF. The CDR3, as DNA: TGCGCCAGCAGCTTACAGGGGGAAAACACCATATATTTT.

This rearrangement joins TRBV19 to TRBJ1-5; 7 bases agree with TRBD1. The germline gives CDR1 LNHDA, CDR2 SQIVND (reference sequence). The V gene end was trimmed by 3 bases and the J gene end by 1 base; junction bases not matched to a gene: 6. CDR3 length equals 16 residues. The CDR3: CASSIRDRFSNQPQHF. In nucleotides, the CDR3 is TGTGCCAGTAGTATCCGGGACAGATTCAGCAATCAGCCCCAGCATTTT.

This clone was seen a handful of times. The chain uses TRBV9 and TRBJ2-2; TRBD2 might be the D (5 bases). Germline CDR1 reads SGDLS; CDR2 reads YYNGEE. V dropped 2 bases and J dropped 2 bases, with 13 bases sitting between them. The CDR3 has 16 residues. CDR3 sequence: CASSVAAGVNTGELFF. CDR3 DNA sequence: TGTGCCAGCAGCGTCGCCGCCGGGGTCAACACCGGGGAGCTGTTTTTT.

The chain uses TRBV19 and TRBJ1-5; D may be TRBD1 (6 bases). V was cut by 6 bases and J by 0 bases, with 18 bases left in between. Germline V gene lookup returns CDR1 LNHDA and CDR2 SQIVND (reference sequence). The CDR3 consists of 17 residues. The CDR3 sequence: CASSRLGTGNSNQPQHF. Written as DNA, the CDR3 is TGTGCCAGTAGCCGACTCGGAACAGGGAATAGCAATCAGCCCCAGCATTTT.

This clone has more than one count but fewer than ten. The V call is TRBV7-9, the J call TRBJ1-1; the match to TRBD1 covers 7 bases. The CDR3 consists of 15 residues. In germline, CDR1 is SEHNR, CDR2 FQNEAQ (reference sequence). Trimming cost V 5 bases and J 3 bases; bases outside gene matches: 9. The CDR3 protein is CASSPRQGPHTEAFF. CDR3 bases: TGTGCCAGCAGCCCCCGACAGGGCCCTCACACTGAAGCTTTCTTT.

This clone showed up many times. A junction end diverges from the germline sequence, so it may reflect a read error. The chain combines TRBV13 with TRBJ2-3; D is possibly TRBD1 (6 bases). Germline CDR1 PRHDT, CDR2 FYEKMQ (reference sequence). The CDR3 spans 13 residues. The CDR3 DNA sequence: TGTGCCAGCAGCGCACAGGGTACGGATACGGAGTATTTT. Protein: CASSAQGTDTEYF.

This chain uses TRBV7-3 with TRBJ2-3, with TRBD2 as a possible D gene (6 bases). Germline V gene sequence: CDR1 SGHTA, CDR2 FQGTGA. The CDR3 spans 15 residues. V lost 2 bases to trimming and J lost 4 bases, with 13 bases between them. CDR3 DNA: TGTGCCAGCAGCTTAGGGTGGGGGGTGGCAGATACGCAGTATTTT. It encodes CASSLGWGVADTQYF.

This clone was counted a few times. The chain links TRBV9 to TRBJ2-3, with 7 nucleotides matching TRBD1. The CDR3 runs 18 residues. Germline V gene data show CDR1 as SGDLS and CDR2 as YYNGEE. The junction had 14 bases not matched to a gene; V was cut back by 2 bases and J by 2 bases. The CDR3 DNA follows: TGTGCCAGCAGCGTCAGAGTACAGGGGCCCGACGCCACAGATACGCAGTATTTT. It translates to CASSVRVQGPDATDTQYF.

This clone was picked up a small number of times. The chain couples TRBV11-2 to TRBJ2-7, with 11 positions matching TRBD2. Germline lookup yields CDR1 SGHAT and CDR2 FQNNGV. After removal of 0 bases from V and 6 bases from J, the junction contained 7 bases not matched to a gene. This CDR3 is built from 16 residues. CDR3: CASSLEYGTSGSEQYF. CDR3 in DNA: TGTGCCAGCAGCTTAGAGTACGGGACTAGCGGATCCGAGCAGTACTTC.

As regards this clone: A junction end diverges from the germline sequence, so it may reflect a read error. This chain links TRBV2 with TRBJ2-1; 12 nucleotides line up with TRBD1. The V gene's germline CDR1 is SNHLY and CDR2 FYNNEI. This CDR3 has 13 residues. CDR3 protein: CASNRGTGGSKIF. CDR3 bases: TGTGCCAGCAACAGGGGGACAGGGGGCTCTAAAATCTTC.